Listed below are T cell receptor beta chains from one sample, sequenced in a study of blood T cell repertoires in COVID-19. Some clones are missing from TCRdb's copy, which holds only in-frame ones; the method was immunoSEQ multiplex PCR. The top ten hold just under 20% of the sample, which has about 220,000 clones, around four fifths seen once. The material sequenced was peripheral blood. These receptor sequences come from a man aged 25 to 40 with active or convalescent COVID-19. CDR3s include the opening cysteine and the closing phenylalanine or tryptophan. Not all rows give a size; the values are once, few, many and, for expanded clones, a class.

V	J	size	CDR3
TRBV18	TRBJ1-3	-	CASSSTGGGNTIYF
TRBV3-1/TRBV3-2	TRBJ2-1	-	CASSPKLAPAANNEQFF
TRBV3-1/TRBV3-2	TRBJ2-7	-	CASRSGGSPREQYF
TRBV18	TRBJ2-3	once	CASSLLAGHGTDTQYF
TRBV21-1	TRBJ2-1	-	CASLPGLGHNEQFF
TRBV19	TRBJ1-4	-	CASSIDRRPNEKLFF
TRBV14	TRBJ1-2	-	CASSLLSLGPYGGYTF
TRBV21-1	TRBJ2-7	few	CASPSRTSAGYEQYF
TRBV7-2	TRBJ1-2	-	CASSLGQALYGYTF
TRBV5-1	TRBJ2-7	-	CASSLVAGSYEQYF
TRBV4-3	TRBJ2-3	-	CASSQEEGQTTDTQYF
TRBV2	TRBJ2-1	-	CASLRRGNEQFF
TRBV28	TRBJ2-7	-	CASSLSQGAWEQYF
TRBV19	TRBJ2-1	-	CASSILGSNEQFF
TRBV4-3	TRBJ1-5	-	CASSQDLGQGSRRNQPQHF
TRBV5-1	TRBJ1-1	-	CASSLGTQTEAFF
TRBV27	TRBJ2-1	-	CASSLRGQGAIASYNEQFF
TRBV18	TRBJ2-7	-	CASSPRGTVLSYEQYF
TRBV7-2	TRBJ1-1	-	CASSPGPTRDTEAFF
TRBV5-5	TRBJ1-2	-	CASSLSQIEYYGYTF
TRBV9	TRBJ1-4	-	CASSTATGVQEKLFF
TRBV19	TRBJ1-1	-	CASKRGRERGMNTEAFF
TRBV7-9	TRBJ2-7	-	CASSPRGLGEQYF
TRBV10-2	TRBJ2-5	-	CASASRDKYQETQYF
TRBV27	TRBJ1-4	-	CASSRDRGNEKLFF
TRBV6-6	TRBJ2-2	-	CASGRSTGELFF
TRBV11-2	TRBJ1-1	-	CASSPWTGSGGTEAFF
TRBV27	TRBJ1-1	-	CASSRFGGNTEAFF
TRBV29-1	TRBJ1-1	-	CSVEIDGGNTEAFF
TRBV7-2	TRBJ2-1	-	CASSLATSGGPPRFF
TRBV5-8	TRBJ2-7	-	CASSRDRGHYEQYF
TRBV5-4	TRBJ1-2	-	CASSSPSDYGYTF
TRBV19	TRBJ2-7	-	CASQDRQSGEQYF
TRBV12-3/TRBV12-4	TRBJ1-5	-	CASSNRDQPQHF
TRBV7-6	TRBJ2-2	-	CASSLLPGQGLGDTGELFF
TRBV28	TRBJ2-7	few	CASSLPIDRASYEQYF
TRBV28	TRBJ1-1	-	CASTSDYNTEAFF